These T cell receptor beta chains were read from a single sample in a study of shared clonotypes between healthy human individuals. Libraries were prepared by immunoSEQ multiplex PCR; TCRdb keeps only in-frame clonotypes and omits some of them. The sample carries 1.4 million or so clones, 98% recorded once. The material sequenced was naive CD4+ T cells sorted from blood. Receptor source: a man in his thirties or forties in good health. CDR3s include the opening cysteine and the closing phenylalanine or tryptophan. The D gene is left open where the match is weak. A clone size is listed for some rows: how often the clone was seen (once, few, many), or a class if it is expanded.

.	TRBV6-5	TRBJ2-7	.	TGTGCCAGCAGCCAGGGGATCTACGAGCAGTACTTC	CASSQGIYEQYF
.	TRBV9	TRBJ1-2	.	TGTGCCAGCAGCAAACGGACCGTGAACTATGGCTACACCTTC	CASSKRTVNYGYTF
TRBD1	TRBV10-3	TRBJ2-5	once	TGTGCCATCAGTGAGGGACAGGTTGCCCAAGAGACCCAGTACTTC	CAISEGQVAQETQYF
.	TRBV5-1	TRBJ2-7	.	TGCGCCAGCTCTCGGGACAACTCCTACGAGCAGTACTTC	CASSRDNSYEQYF
.	TRBV28	TRBJ2-1	.	TGTGCCAGCAGTGGGGGGAAAAGTGGACACATATACAATGAGCAGTTCTTC	CASSGGKSGHIYNEQFF
.	TRBV5-1	TRBJ2-2	.	TGCGCCAGCAGCTTGGCTTCAGGCGGCACCGGGGAGCTGTTTTTT	CASSLASGGTGELFF
TRBD2	TRBV28	TRBJ2-1	.	TGTGCCAGCAGTTTAAGGACTAGCGCTTACTATGAGCAGTTCTTC	CASSLRTSAYYEQFF
.	TRBV5-6	TRBJ2-7	.	TGTGCCAGCAGCTTGGGTGGCAGGATCTACGAGCAGTACTTC	CASSLGGRIYEQYF
.	TRBV19	TRBJ1-5	.	TGTGCCAGTAGTATAGGACCGACCGGGAGACCTTTTGGCCAGCATTTT	CASSIGPTGRPFGQHF
TRBD2	TRBV28	TRBJ2-5	.	TGTGCCAGCAGTTCCCTAGCGGGAGGGCCAGGGCCCCAAGAGACCCAGTACTTC	CASSSLAGGPGPQETQYF
.	TRBV6-6	TRBJ2-3	.	TGTGCCAGCAGTTACATCGGGTCAGGGACAGATACGCAGTATTTT	CASSYIGSGTDTQYF
TRBD1	TRBV4-1	TRBJ2-4	.	TGCGCCAGCAGCCAAGTCCGACAGGGTGGTCAAAACATTCAGTACTTC	CASSQVRQGGQNIQYF
.	TRBV6-1	TRBJ2-2	.	TGTGCCAGCAGTGGATCCTCGGGACCAACGAACACCGGGGAGCTGTTTTTT	CASSGSSGPTNTGELFF
.	TRBV28	TRBJ1-1	.	TGTGCCAGCAGATCGAGTCCGGGTATCGCTGAAGCTTTCTTT	CASRSSPGIAEAFF
TRBD1	TRBV13	TRBJ1-4	once	TGTGCCAGCAGCTCCCAGAGACAGGGTGGGGAAAAACTGTTTTTT	CASSSQRQGGEKLFF
.	TRBV9	TRBJ2-2	.	TGTGCCAGCAGCGGCAGCGGGGAGCTGTTTTTT	CASSGSGELFF
.	TRBV2	TRBJ1-1	.	TGTGCCAGCATATCCCGCCGCAACACTGAAGCTTTCTTT	CASISRRNTEAFF
TRBD2	TRBV5-1	TRBJ2-3	.	TGCGCCAGCAGCTTTGCAGGACTAGCGGGAGATTTTTCAGATACGCAGTATTTT	CASSFAGLAGDFSDTQYF
TRBD2	TRBV7-9	TRBJ2-2	.	TGTGCCAGCAGCTTTTGGTCTAGCGGGGGAACCGGGGAGCTGTTTTTT	CASSFWSSGGTGELFF
.	TRBV5-4	TRBJ2-1	.	TGTGCCAGCAGCTCCGGGGAGGTCAATGAGCAGTTCTTC	CASSSGEVNEQFF
TRBD2	TRBV11-2	TRBJ2-1	.	TGTGCCAGCAGCCCTCTTGGGGGGGGTGCGGACAATGAGCAGTTCTTC	CASSPLGGGADNEQFF
.	TRBV10-2	TRBJ2-1	.	TGCGCCAGCAGCCCCCGACTAGCAGGGGATAATGAGCAGTTCTTC	CASSPRLAGDNEQFF
.	TRBV13	TRBJ2-7	.	TGTGCCAGCACCCCGCAGGGGGAGGGGCTGTCCGAGCAGTACTTC	CASTPQGEGLSEQYF
TRBD2	TRBV27	TRBJ2-7	.	TGTGCCAGCAGTTTCCTGGGACTAGCGGGAGACGAGCAGTACTTC	CASSFLGLAGDEQYF
TRBD2	TRBV7-6	TRBJ2-7	.	TGTGCCAGCAGCTTAGGGGGACTAGCGGGAAACTACGAGCAGTACTTC	CASSLGGLAGNYEQYF
TRBD2	TRBV28	TRBJ2-5	.	TGTGCCAGCAGTCCCGGGGGGTCGCAAGAGACCCAGTACTTC	CASSPGGSQETQYF
.	TRBV14	TRBJ1-1	.	TGTGCCAGCAGCCAAGATCGGTTTCGTGTGGCTTTCTTT	CASSQDRFRVAFF
.	TRBV10-3	TRBJ2-1	.	TGTGCCATCAGCCAAACTAGCACCTGGGATGAGCAGTTCTTC	CAISQTSTWDEQFF
.	TRBV6-1	TRBJ1-2	.	TGTGCCAGCAGTGTTGAACCAAGGCGCGGAGGCTACACCTTC	CASSVEPRRGGYTF
.	TRBV4-1	TRBJ2-5	.	TGCGCCAGCAGCCAAGACTGGGCCAGGGAAGGTCTAGAGACCCAGTACTTC	CASSQDWAREGLETQYF
.	TRBV28	TRBJ2-7	.	TGTGCCAGCAGTACCCCCGGGACGTACCCCTACGAGCAGTACTTC	CASSTPGTYPYEQYF
TRBD1	TRBV5-1	TRBJ2-2	.	TGCGCCAGCAGCCGTAACGTCCAGGGGGCCGGGGAGCTGTTTTTT	CASSRNVQGAGELFF
.	TRBV28	TRBJ2-2	.	TGTGCCAGCACTCACGTTTTGAACACCGGGGAGCTGTTTTTT	CASTHVLNTGELFF
TRBD1	TRBV28	TRBJ1-5	.	TGTGCCAACGGACAGGGAACGCGGGGCAATCAGCCCCAGCATTTT	CANGQGTRGNQPQHF
.	TRBV7-9	TRBJ1-1	.	TGTGCCAGCAGCCAGGGGCCTGGGGGAGCTTTCTTT	CASSQGPGGAFF
.	TRBV4-2	TRBJ1-1	.	TGTGCCAGCAGCCAACGCACAGGAGCCAACACTGAAGCTTTCTTT	CASSQRTGANTEAFF
TRBD2	TRBV27	TRBJ2-7	.	TGTGCCAGCGACCGACTAGCGGAGATACACGTTGTCTACTCCTACGAGCAGTACTTC	CASDRLAEIHVVYSYEQYF
.	TRBV7-8	TRBJ1-1	.	TGTGCCAGCAGGGGGGGGCACACTGAAGCTTTCTTT	CASRGGHTEAFF
TRBD2	TRBV19	TRBJ2-1	.	TGTGCCAGTAGCCACTCCGGGAGGTTCTACAATGAGCAGTTCTTC	CASSHSGRFYNEQFF
.	TRBV6-1	TRBJ2-3	.	TGTGCCAGCAGGACACTAGAGGGCCCCACAGATACGCAGTATTTT	CASRTLEGPTDTQYF
TRBD1	TRBV7-8	TRBJ2-7	.	TGTGCCAGCAGCTTCGGGACAGGACACAACGAGCAGTACTTC	CASSFGTGHNEQYF
.	TRBV14	TRBJ2-1	once	TGTGCCAGCAGCCAAGTGAGGGGCCATGAGCAGTTCTTC	CASSQVRGHEQFF
.	TRBV18	TRBJ2-3	.	TGTGCCAGCTCACCAGGCGGAGGCCTCACAGATACGCAGTATTTT	CASSPGGGLTDTQYF
.	TRBV29-1	TRBJ1-2	.	TGCAGCCCCAGGGAGGAGAATGGCTACACCTTC	CSPREENGYTF
TRBD2	TRBV28	TRBJ2-2	.	TGTGCCAGCAGTTTATTACTAGCGGGGCCCGGCGGGGAGCTGTTTTTT	CASSLLLAGPGGELFF
TRBD1	TRBV28	TRBJ2-7	.	TGTGCCAGCAGTAGACTCACGGGACAGGGAATCCCCTACGAGCAGTACTTC	CASSRLTGQGIPYEQYF
.	TRBV18	TRBJ2-3	once	TGTGCCAGCTCACCATCAGGGAGACCCGGCACAGATACGCAGTATTTT	CASSPSGRPGTDTQYF
.	TRBV5-1	TRBJ2-2	.	TGCGCCAGCAGCTTGAGAACTACCGGGGAGCTGTTTTTT	CASSLRTTGELFF
TRBD2	TRBV15	TRBJ2-2	.	TGTGCCACCAGCAGGGACCCGGGACTAGCGGGGATGAACACCGGGGAGCTGTTTTTT	CATSRDPGLAGMNTGELFF
.	TRBV5-4	TRBJ2-3	.	TGTGCCAGCAGCTTGGCGGGTGTCTTCACAGATACGCAGTATTTT	CASSLAGVFTDTQYF
.	TRBV5-1	TRBJ2-7	.	TGCGCCAGCAGCTTCGGACGGGACTACGAGCAGTACTTC	CASSFGRDYEQYF
TRBD2	TRBV19	TRBJ2-2	once	TGTGCCAGTAGCCTTAGCGGGAGACTTAGGACCGGGGAGCTGTTTTTT	CASSLSGRLRTGELFF
.	TRBV15	TRBJ1-2	once	TGTGCCACCAGCAAAGGCAGGGACTATGGCTACACCTTC	CATSKGRDYGYTF
.	TRBV30	TRBJ2-7	.	TGTGCCTGGAGTACGGGACTCAACTACGAGCAGTACTTC	CAWSTGLNYEQYF